The 26 T cell receptor beta chains below all came from one sample that was sequenced in a study of CD8+ T cells in alopecia areata. Following RNA extraction, reverse transcription yielded cDNA that acted as the sequencing template. Here immunoSEQ multiplex PCR was the method, and the copy in TCRdb shows in-frame clones only, minus some. Found here are 150,000 or so clones, around 47% of them singletons; the top ten hold about 6.4%. The sequenced sample consisted of CD4+ T cells sorted from blood. These receptor sequences come from a human donor with alopecia areata.

CDR3 protein: CASSLVDRQETQYF. For the CDR3, the DNA is TGCGCCAGCAGCTTGGTGGACAGGCAAGAGACCCAGTACTTC. V gene TRBV5-1 combines with J gene TRBJ2-5; TRBD1 matches at 7 bases. Per germline, CDR1 SGHRS and CDR2 YFSETQ. This CDR3 is built from 14 residues. Trimming at V came to 0 bases and at J to 2 bases, leaving 1 base not matched to a gene.

The table lists this clone with a few counts. The chain carries TRBV5-1 and TRBJ2-5; 7 positions match TRBD1. The CDR3 has 15 residues. The germline gives CDR1 SGHRS, CDR2 YFSETQ. J lost 4 bases, V lost 4 bases, and 10 bases had no gene match. The CDR3 bases are TGCGCCAGCAGCGAGGCAGGGGGAATAGTAGAGACCCAGTACTTC. Its protein is CASSEAGGIVETQYF.

This chain uses TRBV29-1 with TRBJ2-3; the D gene is possibly TRBD1 (6 bases). Germline CDR1 SQVTM, CDR2 ANQGSEA. Trimming left V 6 bases short and J 2 bases short, with 12 bases between. The CDR3 is made up of 13 amino acids. Written as DNA, the CDR3 is TGCAGCGTGGGGACATTCTACACAGATACGCAGTATTTT. Its translation is CSVGTFYTDTQYF.

The CDR3 coding sequence is TGCGCCAGCAGTTCCGGGACAGCCCAAGAGACCCAGTACTTC. Its translation: CASSSGTAQETQYF. The chain couples TRBV5-1 to TRBJ2-5; 7 nucleotides line up with TRBD1. The germline V gene has CDR1 SGHRS and CDR2 YFSETQ. The CDR3 runs to 14 residues. V shed 5 bases and J 1 base; nucleotides not matched to a gene: 5.

This clone was seen only once. The rearrangement joins TRBV27 to TRBJ2-3; 10 bases align to TRBD2. Germline assignment: CDR1 MNHEY and CDR2 SMNVEV (reference sequence). The CDR3 sequence is 15 residues long. Losses at the gene ends were 3 bases for V and 5 bases for J; bases not matched to a gene: 5. DNA of the CDR3: TGTGCCAGCAGTTTCAGCGGGAGGGCTGGAGATACGCAGTATTTT. This translates into CASSFSGRAGDTQYF.

This sequence joins TRBV2 and TRBJ2-1; the D gene is possibly TRBD2 (7 bases). V dropped 8 bases and J dropped 3 bases, with 17 bases sitting between them. The germline V gene has CDR1 SNHLY and CDR2 FYNNEI. The CDR3 totals 15 residues. The CDR3 protein is CASGGGRNHYNEQFF. The CDR3 DNA sequence: TGTGCCAGCGGGGGGGGCAGGAATCACTACAATGAGCAGTTCTTC.

This clone was detected only a few times. The J gene is TRBJ1-5, the V gene TRBV18; D uncertain. V lost 8 bases and J lost 5, with 19 bases in between. Germline V gives CDR1 KGHSH, CDR2 LQKENI. This CDR3 is 15 amino acids long. CDR3 residues: CASRTPTSEYQPQHF. Here the CDR3 DNA reads TGTGCCAGCCGAACCCCAACTTCTGAATATCAGCCCCAGCATTTT.

The rearrangement joins TRBV2 to TRBJ2-7; 7 bases line up with TRBD2. Germline V CDR1 and CDR2: SNHLY, FYNNEI. The CDR3 covers 11 residues. V lost 8 bases and J lost 5; bases outside the gene matches: 3. In nucleotides, the CDR3 is TGTGCCAGCGCGGGGGACCACGAGCAGTACTTC. Translation: CASAGDHEQYF.

The V call is TRBV18, the J call TRBJ2-7, with TRBD1 matching 7 bases. J lost 9 bases, V lost 0 bases, and 8 bases had no gene match. Germline lookup yields CDR1 KGHSH and CDR2 LQKENI. The CDR3 consists of 14 residues. For the CDR3, the DNA is TGTGCCAGCTCACCACCGGACAGGTCCCCATCGCAGTACTTC. It encodes CASSPPDRSPSQYF.

V and J are TRBV7-9 and TRBJ2-3; weak D call: TRBD1 (6 bases). Germline CDR1 reads SEHNR; CDR2 reads FQNEAQ (reference sequence). V lost 5 bases to trimming and J lost 0 bases, with 12 bases between them. This CDR3 is 15 amino acids long. CDR3 sequence: CASSRDNPSTDTQYF. CDR3 DNA sequence: TGTGCCAGCAGCCGGGACAACCCTAGCACAGATACGCAGTATTTT. Full variable domain (missing parts from reference TRBV7-9 and TRBJ2-3): DTGVSQNPRHKITKRGQNVTFRCDPISEHNRLYWYRQTLGQGPEFLTYFQNEAQLEKSRLLSDRFSAERPKGSFSTLEIQRTEQGDSAMYLCASSRDNPSTDTQYFGPGTRLTVL.

J is TRBJ1-2 and V is TRBV15, with D tentatively TRBD1 (6 bases). The germline V and J ends were trimmed by 4 bases and 7 bases, with 16 bases remaining between them. The CDR3 runs to 14 residues. In germline, CDR1 is LNHNV, CDR2 YYDKDF (reference sequence). The CDR3 sequence: CATSTKGVPAGYTF. CDR3 nucleotide sequence: TGTGCCACCAGCACCAAGGGGGTTCCGGCTGGCTACACCTTC.

This clone was picked up a small number of times. The chain couples TRBV7-9 to TRBJ2-1; D may match TRBD1 or TRBD2 (5 bases each). Trimming stripped 6 bases from V and 6 bases from J, with 15 bases between. The CDR3 consists of 14 residues. Germline CDR1 and CDR2: SEHNR and FQNEAQ (reference sequence). The CDR3 reads CASRSYGGTNEQFF. CDR3 nucleotide sequence: TGTGCCAGCAGATCCTATGGGGGAACCAATGAGCAGTTCTTC.

This chain connects TRBV29-1 to TRBJ1-1, with D perhaps matching TRBD1 (6 bases). Germline CDR1 and CDR2: SQVTM and ANQGSEA. This CDR3 spans 13 amino acids. The CDR3 DNA reads as TGCATCTTTCAGGGGCTCCTAAACACTGAAGCTTTCTTT. Its translation: CIFQGLLNTEAFF.

This clone has only a few counts. This sequence joins TRBV29-1 and TRBJ2-2; D is possibly TRBD1 or TRBD2 (5 bases each). Looked up from germline, CDR1 is SQVTM and CDR2 is ANQGSEA. V lost 2 bases and J 5 bases, leaving 12 bases between the germline ends. This CDR3 is 14 amino acids long. The DNA of the CDR3 is TGCAGCGTTGAAAAGGCTGGGGGAACCGGGGAGCTGTTTTTT. It translates to CSVEKAGGTGELFF.

The V call is TRBV30, the J call TRBJ1-2; possibly TRBD1 for D (6 bases). Trimming left V 0 bases short and J 5 bases short, with 10 bases between. Per germline, CDR1 GTSNPN and CDR2 SVGIG (reference sequence). The length of the CDR3 is 13 residues. The CDR3 region has the DNA TGTGCCTGGAGTGTACAGGGTGGTTATGGCTACACCTTC. Translating gives CAWSVQGGYGYTF.

This chain uses TRBV30 with TRBJ2-5, with 7 bases matching TRBD1. Germline V gene data show CDR1 as GTSNPN and CDR2 as SVGIG (reference sequence). V gave up 5 bases and J gave up 5 bases; unmatched junction bases: 11. The CDR3 has 14 amino acids. The CDR3 DNA is TGTGCCTGGGCGTTGACAGGGAGACAGGAGACCCAGTACTTC. Amino acid sequence: CAWALTGRQETQYF.

The V and J genes are TRBV6-5 and TRBJ2-4; D may be TRBD2 (5 bases). Trimming shortened V by 5 bases and J by 0 bases, and 8 bases separated the two germline ends. From germline, CDR1 is MNHEY and CDR2 SVGAGI. This CDR3 has 14 amino acids. The CDR3: CASSQREAKNIQYF. CDR3 DNA sequence: TGTGCCAGCAGTCAGAGGGAAGCCAAAAACATTCAGTACTTC.

The chain recombines TRBV28 with TRBJ1-2; D is unresolved. This CDR3 is built from 14 residues. Germline assignment: CDR1 MDHEN and CDR2 SYDVKM. V was clipped by 2 bases and J by 2 bases, with 9 bases between them. CDR3 sequence reads: CASSLPGGNYGYTF. CDR3 DNA sequence: TGTGCCAGCAGTTTACCGGGCGGAAACTATGGCTACACCTTC.

The chain combines TRBV11-1 with TRBJ2-1; D is ambiguous. The V end lost 1 base, the J end lost 6 bases, and 16 bases lay between the germline ends. CDR1 is SGHAT, CDR2 FQDESV, per germline (reference sequence). This CDR3 has 16 residues. CDR3 loop: CASSLVWPESFNEQFF. The DNA for the CDR3 is TGTGCCAGCAGCTTAGTCTGGCCCGAGTCATTCAATGAGCAGTTCTTC.

V gene TRBV6-5 combines with J gene TRBJ2-6, with D perhaps TRBD1 or TRBD2 (5 bases each). Between the trimmed V and J ends, which lost 9 bases and 0 bases, there was a span of 9 bases. The CDR3 spans 14 residues. Germline V CDR1 and CDR2: MNHEY, SVGAGI. DNA for the CDR3: TGTGCCAGTAAGAGGGGCTCTGGGGCCAACGTCCTGACTTTC. Translated: CASKRGSGANVLTF.

In its sample, this clone was seen a few times. This CDR3 is also generated by other DNA sequences in the sample. The chain uses TRBV7-9 and TRBJ2-3, with 7 bases fitting TRBD1. The CDR3 extends over 14 amino acids. The trim removed 2 bases at V and 3 bases at J, leaving 2 bases unmatched. Germline CDR1 and CDR2: SEHNR and FQNEAQ (reference sequence). For the CDR3, the DNA is TGTGCCAGCAGCTTATCGACAGGGACAGATACGCAGTATTTT. Its protein product is CASSLSTGTDTQYF.

This clone was seen only a few times. This chain links TRBV19 with TRBJ2-1, with a weak D call TRBD1 (6 bases). The germline gives CDR1 LNHDA, CDR2 SQIVND (reference sequence). With 6 bases removed from V and 8 bases from J, the gap between germline ends came to 14 bases. The CDR3 loop spans 13 amino acids. The CDR3 is CASSGQGGDEQFF. The CDR3 nucleotides read TGTGCCAGTAGCGGGCAAGGGGGAGATGAGCAGTTCTTC.

The chain has TRBV5-6 and TRBJ1-1; 9 nucleotides line up with TRBD1. The CDR3 consists of 14 residues. The junction had 2 bases not matched to a gene; V was cut back by 4 bases and J by 1 base. Germline lookup yields CDR1 SGHDT and CDR2 YYEEEE. CDR3 loop: CASSGGQGNTEAFF. In DNA, the CDR3 is TGTGCCAGCAGCGGGGGACAGGGGAACACTGAAGCTTTCTTT.

The chain employs TRBV2 and TRBJ2-4; TRBD1 might be the D (6 bases). V lost 8 bases to trimming and J lost 2 bases, with 10 bases between them. The CDR3 extends over 13 amino acids. Germline loops: CDR1 SNHLY, CDR2 FYNNEI. DNA for the CDR3: TGTGCCAGCCGCAGGGGAACCAAAAACATTCAGTACTTC. Protein product: CASRRGTKNIQYF.

This chain's CDR3 is CASSLRTSGMPMTQYF. DNA for the CDR3: TGTGCCAGCAGCTTAAGAACTAGCGGGATGCCCATGACGCAGTATTTT. The gene calls are TRBV7-9 and TRBJ2-3, with 10 bases matching TRBD2. The germline V gene has CDR1 SEHNR and CDR2 FQNEAQ (reference sequence). Losses at the gene ends were 2 bases for V and 9 bases for J; bases not matched to a gene: 11. CDR3 size: 16 residues.

This chain links TRBV5-1 with TRBJ1-4; TRBD1 is a possible D gene (5 bases). Per germline, CDR1 SGHRS and CDR2 YFSETQ. This CDR3 has 13 amino acids. V was cut by 3 bases and J by 8 bases, with 11 bases left in between. CDR3 loop: CASSSRGAEKLFF. The CDR3 nucleotides are TGCGCCAGCAGCTCCAGAGGGGCCGAAAAACTGTTTTTT.